This TCR beta chain is drawn from a study of blood T cell repertoires in COVID-19 (dated by TCRdb to 2019 to 2021). The study in broad terms: Samples from collaborators originated in the United States, Italy and Spain and spanned both the acute and convalescent phases of COVID-19. A freely available public database, intended as a resource for researchers studying the immune response to SARS-CoV-2, is where the repertoires were released. The samples were drawn from the first 160 participants of the ongoing ImmuneRACE study and from 1,254 subjects provided by 6 global collaborators. The dataset comprised deeply sampled blood TCRbeta repertoires from subjects exposed to, actively infected with, or recovered from COVID-19. Sample metadata almost always included a de-identified subject ID, COVID-19 status, age in years and sex. The prospective study material was composed of cDNA or gDNA derived from T cells, B-cell-depleted T cells, or PBMCs. Where available, HLA class I and class II types were taken from metadata supplied by the sample provider and were not determined by assay-based typing. The full study reports these points: The amount of clinical and demographic metadata varied by source and participant and was provided uncurated.

With regard to this clone: Its antigen is still unknown. No quality values exist for individual bases; no much larger clone is one base distant.

From the cysteine through the phenylalanine, the CDR3 covers 15 amino acids. Just the 45-base CDR3 DNA is kept, in frame starting at base 1. In the germline V gene, CDR1 corresponds to MNHEY and CDR2 to SVGAGI. V has 7 bases trimmed and J has 0 bases trimmed; junction bases matching no gene number 5. TCRbeta CDR3 regions were amplified from genomic DNA by means of the immunoSEQ Assay, a bias-controlled multiplex PCR. Turning to the authors' computational methods: Nucleated cell counts per sample were estimated from amplification of reference gene primers within the assay. To quantify the absolute abundance of each unique TCRbeta CDR3 rearrangement, sequence reads were collapsed and filtered. For each sample, productive Simpson clonality was calculated as the square root of Simpson's diversity index across productive rearrangements. TCRdb obtained this table from immuneACCESS and retained in-frame rearrangements with V and J assigned. These tables miss some clones; where compared with another copy, unresolved V genes account for less than half of the shortfall, and the remainder is unexplained. V and J calls and clone size are given by that table; D and trimming were obtained from the DNA. The table for this sample lists 130,000 to 150,000 clones; around 80% of them were counted only once. The ten largest clones represent just under 2% of the sample.

Collaborating institutions collected whole blood in K2EDTA tubes following their own protocols. For TCRbeta analysis, collaborators shipped samples as frozen whole blood, isolated PBMCs, or DNA extracted from either of those sample types. The source of this sequence is a woman in her fifties or sixties with acute or convalescent COVID-19. The chain joins TRBV6-5 to TRBJ2-3, and TRBD1 aligns with 9 junction nucleotides. Sequenced: peripheral blood. The CDR3 loop reads CASNLQGASTDTQYF. The DNA reads TGTGCCAGCAACCTACAGGGGGCTAGCACAGATACGCAGTATTTT.